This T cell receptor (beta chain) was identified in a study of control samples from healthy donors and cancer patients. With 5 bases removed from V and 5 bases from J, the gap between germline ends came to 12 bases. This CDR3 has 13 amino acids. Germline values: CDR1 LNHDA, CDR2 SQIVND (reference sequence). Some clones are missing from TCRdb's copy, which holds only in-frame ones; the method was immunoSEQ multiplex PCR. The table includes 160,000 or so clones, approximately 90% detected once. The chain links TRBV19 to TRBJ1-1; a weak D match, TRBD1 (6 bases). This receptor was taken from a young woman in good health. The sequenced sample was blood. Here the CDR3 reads CASSAPGETEAFF. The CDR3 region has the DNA TGTGCCAGTAGTGCCCCAGGGGAGACTGAAGCTTTCTTT.